The clone carrying this T cell receptor beta chain was recorded only once. As yet, its antigen is unknown. Germline V CDR1 and CDR2: SNHLY, FYNNEI. V shed 7 bases and J 5 bases; nucleotides not matched to a gene: 11. This CDR3 spans 16 amino acids. Isolation of CD4+ and CD8+ cells used positive magnetic bead selection, with purity checked by flow cytometry. Generated by immunoSEQ multiplex PCR, the TCRdb table keeps only in-frame clones and is missing some. The data contain almost 20,000 clones, around 79% of them singletons. These data come from a study of somatic mutations in cytotoxic T cells in rheumatoid arthritis. About the study: Among the T-cell populations stained with V beta antibodies, some were separated by flow sorting at nearly 100% purity, including V beta1+ cells whose TCRB was sequenced. General study findings and limits: A significant difference in CD8+ T-cell clonality was not found between rheumatoid arthritis patients and age-matched healthy controls. Nobody adjusted the slight TRBV07 underrepresentation in rheumatoid arthritis patients for multiple comparisons.

The chain has TRBV2 and TRBJ2-1; 10 nucleotides match TRBD2. The material sequenced was CD8+ T cells sorted from blood. The sequence was collected from a woman between 45 and 65 years old in good health. DNA for the CDR3: TGTGCCAGCACCGGGGCTAGCGGGAGCTTCGACAATGAGCAGTTCTTC. It specifies CASTGASGSFDNEQFF.